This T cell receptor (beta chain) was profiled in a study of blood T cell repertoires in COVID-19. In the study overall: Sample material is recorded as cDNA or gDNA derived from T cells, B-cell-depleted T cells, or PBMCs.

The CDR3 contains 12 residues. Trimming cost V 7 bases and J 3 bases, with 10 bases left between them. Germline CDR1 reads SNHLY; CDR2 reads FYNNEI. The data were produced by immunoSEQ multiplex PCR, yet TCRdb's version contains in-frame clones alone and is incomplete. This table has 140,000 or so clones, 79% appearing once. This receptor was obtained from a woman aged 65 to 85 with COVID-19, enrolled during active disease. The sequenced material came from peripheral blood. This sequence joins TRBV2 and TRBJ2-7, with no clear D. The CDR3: CASTADGYEQYF. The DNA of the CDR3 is TGTGCCAGCACGGCGGATGGCTACGAGCAGTACTTC.